This T cell receptor (beta chain) derives from a study of T-cell reconstitution after alpha-beta-depleted transplantation in children. The sample holds a few counts of this clonotype. Germline V gene data show CDR1 as MNHEY and CDR2 as SMNVEV (reference sequence). The CDR3 extends over 14 amino acids. Trimming shortened V by 1 base and J by 6 bases, and 12 bases separated the two germline ends. The TCRbeta library was prepared with unique molecular identifiers. TCRdb ran MiXCR on the PCR reads and lists one entry per CDR3 protein. This sample carries 250,000 to 300,000 distinct CDR3 sequences, more than 8% of them seen once, and the ten largest clones take 10%.

This receptor was obtained from a human donor who donated a stem cell graft to a child with SCID. The chain couples TRBV27 to TRBJ1-1, with TRBD1 as a possible D gene (6 bases). The source material was PBMCs from the stem cell graft donor, sampled from the stem cell graft. CDR3 residues: CASSLYGQPSEAFF. Written as DNA, the CDR3 is TGTGCCAGCAGTTTATACGGACAGCCCTCTGAAGCTTTCTTT.